Below, 15 T cell receptor beta chains from the same sample are listed, as sequenced in a study of T cell repertoires in cytomegalovirus infection. TCRdb called the reads again in MiXCR, with one record for every CDR3 protein. The table records about 160,000 distinct CDR3 sequences, about 15% of them present only once. The material sequenced was CD8+ T cells from PBMCs. Receptors were obtained from a human donor in good health (CMV status not recorded). Some clones in this sample may be carry-over from other donors' samples.

V and J are TRBV25-1 and TRBJ2-6; D may match TRBD1 or TRBD2 (7 bases each). V was pared by 2 bases and J by 2 bases, with 16 bases between. Germline lookup yields CDR1 MGHDK and CDR2 SYGVNS. The CDR3 is 18 amino acids. As DNA, the CDR3 is TGTGCCAGCAGTGAACCCCCAGGGGGGGAAGCTGGGGCCAACGTCCTGACTTTC. Translation: CASSEPPGGEAGANVLTF.

V usage is TRBV6-5 and J usage is TRBJ1-1; D gene ambiguous. This CDR3 comprises 15 residues. Germline V lookup: CDR1 MNHEY, CDR2 SVGAGI. Trimming removed 3 bases from V and 1 base from J, with 12 bases in between. The CDR3 loop is CASSYLGRQNTEAFF. CDR3 nucleotides: TGTGCCAGCAGTTATCTAGGTAGGCAGAACACTGAAGCTTTCTTT.

This sequence joins TRBV9 and TRBJ2-2; 7 nucleotides align to TRBD1. Per the germline V gene, CDR1 is SGDLS and CDR2 is YYNGEE. V lost 6 bases and J lost 1; bases outside the gene matches: 3. The CDR3 extends over 14 amino acids. The CDR3 loop reads CASTNRGNTGELFF. CDR3 nucleotide sequence: TGTGCCAGCACAAACAGGGGGAACACCGGGGAGCTGTTTTTT. Using reference TRBV9 and TRBJ2-2 for the parts outside the CDR3, the full variable domain is DSGVTQTPKHLITATGQRVTLRCSPRSGDLSVYWYQQSLDQGLQFLIQYYNGEERAKGNILERFSAQQFPDLHSELNLSSLELGDSALYFCASTNRGNTGELFFGEGSRLTVL.

This clonotype appeared once. The chain uses TRBV11-1 and TRBJ2-5, with D hard to call. Between the trimmed V and J ends, which lost 8 bases and 2 bases, there was a span of 18 bases. The CDR3 loop spans 15 amino acids. The germline gives CDR1 SGHAT, CDR2 FQDESV (reference sequence). The CDR3 region is CASGSYIDSQETQYF. The CDR3 region has the DNA TGTGCCAGCGGCTCGTACATCGACTCACAAGAGACCCAGTACTTC.

In this sample, this clonotype turned up a few times. The chain combines TRBV7-6 with TRBJ1-4; D is ambiguous. Trimming shortened V by 8 bases and J by 0 bases, and 13 bases separated the two germline ends. The CDR3 is 15 amino acids. CDR1 SGHVS and CDR2 FNYEAQ come from the germline V gene. The DNA of the CDR3 is TGTGCCAGCGCACACAGCACATCAACTAATGAAAAACTGTTTTTT. It is translated as CASAHSTSTNEKLFF.

The V gene is TRBV4-1, the J gene TRBJ2-3; 9 bases map to TRBD2. CDR3 length: 16 residues. Trimming cost V 4 bases and J 2 bases; bases outside gene matches: 7. The germline gives CDR1 MGHRA, CDR2 YSYEKL. As DNA, the CDR3 is TGCGCCAGCAGCCCGGTCAGCGGGAGGACCACAGATACGCAGTATTTT. Its protein product is CASSPVSGRTTDTQYF.

This clonotype was observed many times. The rearrangement joins TRBV7-2 to TRBJ1-1; D uncertain. CDR3 length: 15 amino acids. Germline V gene data show CDR1 as SGHTA and CDR2 as FQGNSA. The ends were cut back, 0 bases at V and 0 bases at J, with 8 bases in the middle. The CDR3 reads CASSLAFGMNTEAFF. The CDR3 region has the DNA TGTGCCAGCAGCTTAGCTTTCGGTATGAACACTGAAGCTTTCTTT.

This clonotype was detected many times. V is TRBV7-2 and J is TRBJ2-7; perhaps TRBD2 as D (7 bases). The V gene lost 1 base and the J gene lost 3 bases, with 10 bases spanning the gap. Germline-derived CDR1 and CDR2 are SGHTA and FQGNSA. The CDR3 contains 14 residues. The CDR3 here is CASSLGEGDYEQYF. The CDR3 DNA follows: TGTGCCAGCAGCTTAGGGGAGGGGGACTACGAGCAGTACTTC.

In this sample, this clonotype turned up many times. J is TRBJ2-1 and V is TRBV7-8, with TRBD2 identical over 11 bases. CDR3 size: 15 residues. Germline V gene lookup returns CDR1 SGHVS and CDR2 FQNEAQ. The J segment lost 5 bases and the V segment lost 6 bases, leaving 6 bases of the junction unmatched. CDR3 nucleotides: TGTGCCAGCAGTCTTAGCGGGAGGGATAACAATGAGCAGTTCTTC. Translating gives CASSLSGRDNNEQFF.

The rearrangement uses TRBV7-9 and TRBJ2-2; tentatively, D is TRBD1 (5 bases). The CDR3 length is 13 residues. Germline V CDR1 and CDR2: SEHNR, FQNEAQ (reference sequence). V was trimmed by 6 bases and J by 5 bases, leaving 10 bases between them. CDR3 nucleotides: TGTGCCAGCAGACCCGACAGTACCGGGGAGCTGTTTTTT. It is translated as CASRPDSTGELFF. Full variable domain (missing parts from reference TRBV7-9 and TRBJ2-2): DTGVSQNPRHKITKRGQNVTFRCDPISEHNRLYWYRQTLGQGPEFLTYFQNEAQLEKSRLLSDRFSAERPKGSFSTLEIQRTEQGDSAMYLCASRPDSTGELFFGEGSRLTVL.

This clonotype occurred a few times. The chain links TRBV7-2 to TRBJ1-2; maybe TRBD1 (5 bases). Looked up from germline, CDR1 is SGHTA and CDR2 is FQGNSA. V was trimmed by 3 bases and J by 6 bases, leaving 11 bases between them. This CDR3 is built from 13 residues. As DNA, the CDR3 is TGTGCCAGCAGCTTGGGGCAGTTGAATGGCTACACCTTC. The encoded protein is CASSLGQLNGYTF. Combining the CDR3 with reference TRBV7-2 and TRBJ1-2 gives the whole variable domain GAGVSQSPSNKVTEKGKDVELRCDPISGHTALYWYRQSLGQGLEFLIYFQGNSAPDKSGLPSDRFSAERTGGSVSTLTIQRTQQEDSAVYLCASSLGQLNGYTFGSGTRLTVV.

The chain is built from TRBV20-1 and TRBJ2-1; D tentatively reads TRBD1 or TRBD2 (7 bases each). Per the germline V gene, CDR1 is DFQATT and CDR2 is SNEGSKA (reference sequence). This CDR3 region has 14 residues. V was clipped by 1 base and J by 8 bases, with 15 bases between them. CDR3 sequence: CSARGGRGPDEQFF. Here the CDR3 DNA reads TGCAGTGCTAGAGGGGGGAGGGGGCCCGATGAGCAGTTCTTC.

This chain uses TRBV6-2 or TRBV6-3 with TRBJ2-7; D perhaps matches TRBD1 (6 bases). Per the germline V gene, CDR1 is MNHEY and CDR2 is SVGEGT. The V gene lost 9 bases and the J gene lost 1 base, with 10 bases spanning the gap. This CDR3 region has 12 residues. CDR3 sequence (DNA): TGTGCCAGAGGACAGTTTTCCTACGAGCAGTACTTC. It codes for CARGQFSYEQYF.

This clonotype was observed a few times. The V and J genes are TRBV7-9 and TRBJ1-2, with 9 bases lining up with TRBD1. Germline V gene sequence: CDR1 SEHNR, CDR2 FQNEAQ (reference sequence). This CDR3 spans 15 amino acids. The ends lost 3 bases at V and 6 bases at J; junction bases unmatched: 8. In nucleotides, the CDR3 is TGTGCCAGCAGCTTCGAGACAGGGGGAAGAAATGGCTACACCTTC. Its translation is CASSFETGGRNGYTF.

This clonotype appeared a few times. J is TRBJ2-1 and V is TRBV28, with D perhaps matching TRBD1 or TRBD2 (5 bases each). The CDR3 has 15 residues. V lost 5 bases and J 7 bases, leaving 18 bases between the germline ends. CDR1 MDHEN and CDR2 SYDVKM come from the germline V gene. The DNA of the CDR3 is TGTGCCAGCAGTCAATTGGGACCTACTAAGAATGAGCAGTTCTTC. Protein product: CASSQLGPTKNEQFF.